This TCR beta chain is from a study of monozygotic twins with inflammatory bowel disease (dated by TCRdb to between 2018 and 2020). At the level of the whole study: The complete study included around 30 monozygotic twin pairs: 19 IBD-discordant Danish pairs and nine German pairs, of which four were IBD-concordant and five were IBD-discordant. Disease-associated traits were sought mainly through comparisons between IBD patients and their genetically identical healthy co-twins within discordant pairs. Each individual had, on average, about 151 000 unique TCRalpha sequences and 181 000 unique TCRbeta sequences available for analysis. Here is what the overall study found, with its caveats: IBD patients shared fewer clonotypes with other individuals than healthy twins did, most markedly in patients showing signs of disease activity. Because patients received different immunosuppressive treatments, the repertoires may have picked up extra background noise and variability between individuals. The results gave no support for a single strong signal or clonotype linked to IBD. Measured by the inverse Simpson index, TCRbeta repertoire diversity was lower in IBD patients than in their healthy co-twins. The analysis was unable to tell apart different T cell subtypes. Repertoire similarity did not differ between concordant and discordant twins, which could be due to limited statistical power.

A 2.5 ml peripheral blood sample was drawn into PAXgene tubes per donor and stored at -80°C. Without any T cell sorting, total RNA was extracted from whole blood using the PAXgene blood miRNA kit on an automated QIAcube. Peripheral blood from monozygotic twin pairs who were concordant or discordant for inflammatory bowel disease underwent deep TCRalpha and TCRbeta repertoire profiling using unique molecular barcoding. For every twin pair, smoking habits were documented, and each individual was categorised as a current, former or never smoker. The CDR3 runs 17 amino acids, cysteine and phenylalanine included. The protein alone is recorded here. Reading the germline V gene (reference sequence) gives CDR1 LGHDT and CDR2 YNNKEL. The library was built by means of 5' RACE. Each TCR library was prepared from 3,000 to 4,000 ng of total RNA. For each sample, cDNA synthesis with SMARTScribe reverse transcriptase was split into eight separate reactions. During cDNA synthesis, unique molecular identifiers containing a 6-nucleotide sample barcode were introduced by template switching. TCRalpha and TCRbeta cDNA was amplified in two nested PCRs of about 17 and 10 cycles, and bead purification was carried out after each PCR. Before amplification, the cDNA was treated with uracil DNA-glycosylase and purified using the QIAquick PCR purification kit. In the second PCR, Illumina TruSeq-compatible adapters and sample-specific barcodes were added. Library quality and concentration were checked on TapeStation and Qubit, and libraries were pooled at approximately 5 ng each. Pooled libraries were sequenced on an Illumina HiSeq2500 single-index Rapid Run with 2 x 100 bp reads and custom sequencing primers. The authors processed their data as follows. MiGEC version 1.2.6 was used for UMI-based consensus assembly, which corrected PCR and sequencing errors. V(D)J alignment, clonotype assembly and CDR3 extraction were performed with MiXCR version 2.1.1. Normalisation of gene usage, clonotype sharing and MAIT/NKT TCR abundance was achieved by analysing the top 1000, 10 000 and 20 000 clonotypes per sample. Diversity was computed as the inverse Simpson index with the vegan R package after downsampling to 27 000 UMIs. Statistical testing used paired Mann-Whitney U tests on the discordant twin pairs and applied Benjamini-Hochberg correction for multiple testing. TCRdb reprocessed the reads and provides one entry for every CDR3 protein sequence; no DNA is given. Clone size and V and J calls follow TCRdb, not the original study. The table held for this sample gives about 99,000 distinct CDR3 sequences. The ten most abundant clones make up under 2.5% of the sample.

Concerning this clonotype: Its antigen remains unidentified.

The chain links TRBV3-1 with TRBJ2-1; TCRdb indicates TRBD2, and absent DNA this call remains unverified. The sequence came from a human donor with ulcerative colitis or Crohn's disease, or a healthy co-twin of an affected twin (not recorded which). The sequencing sample was made of blood. CDR3 reads: CASSQPSGASSYNEQFF.